The present T cell receptor beta chain was sequenced within a study of shared clonotypes between healthy human individuals. Study conclusions and caveats: Investigators collected only blood, and repertoires in tissues likely differ.

This CDR3 region has 14 residues. The V and J ends lost 4 bases and 3 bases, in that order; junction bases with no gene match: 3. The germline V gene encodes CDR1 SGHNT and CDR2 YYREEE (reference sequence). CD45RO-negative cells were positively selected for CCR7, leaving out terminally differentiated effector memory CD45RA+ cells. Researchers ran the assay at a deep level. Over several immunoSEQ plates, each subset's genomic DNA was distributed in even portions. Sequencing used immunoSEQ multiplex PCR; TCRdb keeps in-frame clones, though not all of them. Here the sample spans millions of clones, 85% to 95% being singletons. Comments on this clone: Its antigen is not identified.

This receptor was identified in a man aged 18 to 30 in good health. Sequencing was carried out using naive CD8+ T cells sorted from blood. The chain joins TRBV5-4 to TRBJ2-5; 10 positions agree with TRBD1. CDR3 sequence: CASSTGQGKETQYF. DNA of the CDR3: TGTGCCAGCAGCACGGGACAGGGGAAAGAGACCCAGTACTTC.